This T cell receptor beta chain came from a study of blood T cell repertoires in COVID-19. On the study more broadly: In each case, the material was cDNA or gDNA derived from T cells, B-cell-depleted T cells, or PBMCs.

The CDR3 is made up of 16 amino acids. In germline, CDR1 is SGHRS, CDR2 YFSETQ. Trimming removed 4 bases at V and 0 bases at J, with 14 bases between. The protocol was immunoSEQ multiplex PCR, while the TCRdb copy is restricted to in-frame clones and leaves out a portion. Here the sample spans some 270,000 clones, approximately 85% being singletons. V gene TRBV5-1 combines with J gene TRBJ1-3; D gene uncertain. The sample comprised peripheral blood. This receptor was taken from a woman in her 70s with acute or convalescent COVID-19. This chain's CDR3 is CASSGSPGYSGNTIYF. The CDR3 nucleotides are TGCGCCAGCAGCGGCTCGCCAGGCTACTCTGGAAACACCATATATTTT.